The 7 T cell receptor beta chains presented below share a single source sample, sequenced in a study of blood T cell repertoires in COVID-19. Assay used: immunoSEQ multiplex PCR; TCRdb lists only in-frame clones, some missing. Among about 240,000 clones listed, around 86% were seen once. Input material: peripheral blood. The receptors were sampled from a man older than 75 with acute or convalescent COVID-19.

The J gene is TRBJ2-2, the V gene TRBV29-1; D perhaps matches TRBD2 (5 bases). Trimming took off 4 bases at V and 7 bases at J, with 13 bases between the two ends. This CDR3 is 13 amino acids long. CDR1 is SQVTM, CDR2 ANQGSEA, per germline. The CDR3 loop is CSVVDGSSGELFF. In nucleotides, the CDR3 is TGCAGCGTTGTTGATGGGAGTAGCGGGGAGCTGTTTTTT.

This chain connects TRBV5-1 to TRBJ1-2, with D possibly matching TRBD1 (6 bases). The CDR3 is 14 residues long. Germline V gene lookup returns CDR1 SGHRS and CDR2 YFSETQ. With 2 bases removed from V and 2 bases from J, the gap between germline ends came to 10 bases. The DNA of the CDR3 is TGCGCCAGCAGCTTACACAGGGCCAACTATGGCTACACCTTC. This gives the protein CASSLHRANYGYTF.

The chain couples TRBV2 to TRBJ1-2, with TRBD1 matching over 9 bases. Germline-derived CDR1 and CDR2 are SNHLY and FYNNEI. Trimming at V came to 9 bases and at J to 6 bases, leaving 11 bases not matched to a gene. This CDR3 spans 14 amino acids. The CDR3: CARGPTGGMNGYTF. In nucleotides, the CDR3 is TGTGCCAGGGGTCCTACAGGGGGCATGAATGGCTACACCTTC.

In this sample, this clone turned up once. V usage is TRBV7-2 and J usage is TRBJ2-1; D is possibly TRBD1 (6 bases). Trimming cost V 4 bases and J 4 bases, with 14 bases left between them. Germline lookup yields CDR1 SGHTA and CDR2 FQGNSA. The CDR3 sequence is 15 residues long. This chain's CDR3 is CASSSTGTNYNEQFF. CDR3 DNA sequence: TGTGCCAGCAGCTCCACCGGGACAAATTACAATGAGCAGTTCTTC.

This chain connects TRBV16 to TRBJ1-1; 10 bases fit TRBD1. CDR3 size: 16 residues. With 2 bases clipped from V and 1 base from J, the junction kept 4 bases outside the gene matches. CDR1 and CDR2 from the germline V gene are KGHSY and FQNENV. The CDR3 DNA follows: TGTGCCAGCAGCCAAGACAGGGGGCTGAGGAACACTGAAGCTTTCTTT. Protein sequence: CASSQDRGLRNTEAFF.

The rearrangement links TRBV9 to TRBJ2-5; 9 bases fit TRBD1. CDR3 length: 16 residues. V shed 1 base and J 6 bases; nucleotides not matched to a gene: 10. Germline V gene lookup returns CDR1 SGDLS and CDR2 YYNGEE. The CDR3, as DNA: TGTGCCAGCAGCGTACTACCGGGACAGGGTAGGCAGACCCAGTACTTC. Its translation is CASSVLPGQGRQTQYF.

V gene TRBV28 combines with J gene TRBJ1-6; TRBD1 aligns across 7 bases. CDR3 length equals 18 residues. Germline CDR1 reads MDHEN; CDR2 reads SYDVKM. Trimming removed 4 bases from V and 0 bases from J; junction bases left unmatched: 9. The CDR3 DNA reads as TGTGCCAGCAGTTCAAGACAGGGAAAGAACTCCTATAATTCACCCCTCCACTTT. It codes for CASSSRQGKNSYNSPLHF.